The T cell receptor (beta chain) described here comes from a study of blood T cell repertoires in COVID-19. Between the trimmed V and J ends, which lost 4 bases and 1 base, there was a span of 17 bases. The length of the CDR3 is 17 residues. Germline V gives CDR1 MGHDK, CDR2 SYGVNS. Repertoires were generated with immunoSEQ multiplex PCR, while TCRdb's copy carries only in-frame clones and drops some. The repertoire has 15,000 to 20,000 clones, approximately 89% of them found once; the top ten carry 5%. The sequence was obtained from a woman in her 30s who had recovered from COVID-19. J is TRBJ1-3 and V is TRBV25-1; D unresolved. The sequenced sample consisted of PBMCs or T cells enriched from blood (not recorded which). For the CDR3, the DNA is TGTGCCAGCAGTGCAATTCCAGGTGGAAGATCTGGAAACACCATATATTTT. Translation: CASSAIPGGRSGNTIYF.